This T cell receptor (beta chain) was profiled in a study of T cells in localized non-small cell lung cancer. Findings of the study overall: The highest T cell clonality was in uninvolved adjacent lung, above tumor. Sequencing, confined to only one tumor region, leaves heterogeneity possible. The appearance of a median about 62 of the top 100 tumor clones was seen in adjacent lung.

Per germline, CDR1 SGHNT and CDR2 YENEEA. CDR3 size: 15 residues. Unmatched junction bases numbered 7, after V lost 5 bases and J lost 2 bases. This clone is medium-sized within its sample. Its target is not known. Here immunoSEQ multiplex PCR was the method, and the copy in TCRdb shows in-frame clones only, minus some. This sample has 2,000 to 2,500 clones; around 20% occur once, and the top ten carry about 10%. This sample comprised normal lung tissue next to the tumor, obtained before any cancer treatment. The TCR was taken from a male donor at least 60 years old with stage I squamous cell lung carcinoma. The chain uses TRBV11-3 and TRBJ2-7, with 9 nucleotides matching TRBD2. The DNA of the CDR3 is TGTGCCAGCAGCCCATTTCTAGCGGGGCCCTACGAGCAGTACTTC. Encoded protein: CASSPFLAGPYEQYF.